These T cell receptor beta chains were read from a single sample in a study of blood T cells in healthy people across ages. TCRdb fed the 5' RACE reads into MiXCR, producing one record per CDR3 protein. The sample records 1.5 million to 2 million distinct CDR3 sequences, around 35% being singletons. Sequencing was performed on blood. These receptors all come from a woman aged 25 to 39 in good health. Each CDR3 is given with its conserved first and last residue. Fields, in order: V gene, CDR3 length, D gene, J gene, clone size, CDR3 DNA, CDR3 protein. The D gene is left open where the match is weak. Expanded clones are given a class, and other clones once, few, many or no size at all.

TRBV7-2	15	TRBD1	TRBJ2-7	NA	TGTGCCAGCAGTCGTGACCGGGACAGGGGCCACGAGCAGTACTTC	CASSRDRDRGHEQYF
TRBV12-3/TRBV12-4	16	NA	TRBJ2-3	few	TGTGCCAGCAGTCCCGGACAGAAGACCAACACAGATACGCAGTATTTT	CASSPGQKTNTDTQYF
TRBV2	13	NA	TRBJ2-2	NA	TGTGCCAGCAGTGAAGTATTCCAGGGGGAGCTGTTTTTT	CASSEVFQGELFF
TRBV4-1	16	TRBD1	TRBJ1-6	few	TGCGCCAGCAGCCAGTTACCGGGACAGAGCTATTCACCCCTCCACTTT	CASSQLPGQSYSPLHF
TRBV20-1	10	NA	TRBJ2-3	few	TGCAGTGCGAACCGCGATACGCAGTATTTT	CSANRDTQYF
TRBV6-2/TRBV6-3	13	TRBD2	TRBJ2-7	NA	TGTGCCAGCAGAGCGGGACCGAACTACGAGCAGTACTTC	CASRAGPNYEQYF
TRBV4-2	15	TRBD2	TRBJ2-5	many	TGTGCCAGCAGCCAAGAACGGCGGGGGGGGTCAGCCCAGTACTTC	CASSQERRGGSAQYF
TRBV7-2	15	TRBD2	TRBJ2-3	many	TGTGCCAGCAGCTTACTAGCGGGAACCACAGATACGCAGTATTTT	CASSLLAGTTDTQYF
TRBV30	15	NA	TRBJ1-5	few	TGTGCCTGGAGTCCTGGGGGGTCTAGCAATCAGCCCCAGCATTTT	CAWSPGGSSNQPQHF
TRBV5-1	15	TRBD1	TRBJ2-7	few	TGCGCCAGCAGCTTGAAAGGGACAGGGTCTTCCGAGCAGTACTTC	CASSLKGTGSSEQYF
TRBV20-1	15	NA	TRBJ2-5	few	TGCAGTGCTAGAGATCCGAAATTAAGCCCCCAGACCCAGTACTTC	CSARDPKLSPQTQYF
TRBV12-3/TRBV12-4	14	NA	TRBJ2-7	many	TGTGCCAGCAGCCCCCGGGACTCTACCTACGAGCAGTACTTC	CASSPRDSTYEQYF
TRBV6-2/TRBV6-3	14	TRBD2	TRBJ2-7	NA	TGTGCCAGCAGCCGAGGCGGGACTAGCGGGGAGCAGTACTTC	CASSRGGTSGEQYF
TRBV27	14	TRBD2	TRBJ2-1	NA	TGTGCCGCCACTGCGAGCGGGAGGAAGAATGAGCAGTTCTTC	CAATASGRKNEQFF
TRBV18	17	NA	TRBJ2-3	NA	TGTGCCAGCTCACCTCTCCCCAGACAGCGGGGCACAGATACGCAGTATTTT	CASSPLPRQRGTDTQYF
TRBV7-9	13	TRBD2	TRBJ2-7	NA	TGTGCCAGCAACCCCGGGCGGGAGAGAGAGCAGTACTTC	CASNPGREREQYF
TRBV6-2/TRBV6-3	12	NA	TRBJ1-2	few	TGTGCCAGCAGTTACGCCGGCTATGGCTACACCTTC	CASSYAGYGYTF
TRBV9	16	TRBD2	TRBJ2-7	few	TGTGCCAGCAGCGTTGAGACTAGCGGGAGACGCTACGAGCAGTACTTC	CASSVETSGRRYEQYF
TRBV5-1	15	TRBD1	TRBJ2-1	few	TGCGCCAGCAGCTTGGAGGGGGACAGAACGAATGAGCAGTTCTTC	CASSLEGDRTNEQFF
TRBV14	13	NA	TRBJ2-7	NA	TGTGCCAGCAGCCAAGATGGAGACTACGAGCAGTACTTC	CASSQDGDYEQYF
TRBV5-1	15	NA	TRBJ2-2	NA	TGCGCCAGCAGCTTGGAGAGGCGGAACACCGGGGAGCTGTTTTTT	CASSLERRNTGELFF
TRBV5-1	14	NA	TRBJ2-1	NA	TGCGCCAGCAGCTTGCCGGGGGACAGCAATGAGCAGTTCTTC	CASSLPGDSNEQFF
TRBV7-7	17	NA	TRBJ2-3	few	TGTGCCAGCAGCCCCCTGTGGGGGGGGGCCAGCACAGATACGCAGTATTTT	CASSPLWGGASTDTQYF
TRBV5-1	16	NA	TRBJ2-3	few	TGCGCCAGCAGCTCGGCTTTCTTCGGGGACACAGATACGCAGTATTTT	CASSSAFFGDTDTQYF
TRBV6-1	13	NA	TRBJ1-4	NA	TGTGCCAGCAGTGAGTTCAACAGGGAAAAACTGTTTTTT	CASSEFNREKLFF
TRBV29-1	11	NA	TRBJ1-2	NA	TGCAGCGTTGAAGAGGGGGGTGGCTACAACTTC	CSVEEGGGYNF
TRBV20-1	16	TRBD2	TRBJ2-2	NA	TGCAGTGCTCCTACTAGCGGGGGGGCGAACACCGGGGAGCTGTTTTTT	CSAPTSGGANTGELFF
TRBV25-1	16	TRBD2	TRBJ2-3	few	TGTGCCAGCAGTCGGGGACTAGCGGCTAGCACAGATACGCAGTATTTT	CASSRGLAASTDTQYF
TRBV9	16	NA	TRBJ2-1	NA	TGTGCCAGCAGTAGAGGGCTAGCGTCGAGAAACAATGAGCAGTTCTTC	CASSRGLASRNNEQFF
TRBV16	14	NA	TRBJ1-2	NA	TGTGCCAGCAGCCAATCCCCAGGGCGGAGCGGCTACACCTTC	CASSQSPGRSGYTF
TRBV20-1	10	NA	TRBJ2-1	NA	TGCAGTGCTAGTGCCCATGAGCAGTTCTTC	CSASAHEQFF
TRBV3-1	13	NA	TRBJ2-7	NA	TGTGCCAGCAGCCAAGATACCGCCTACGAGCAGTACTTC	CASSQDTAYEQYF
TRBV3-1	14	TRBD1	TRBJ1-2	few	TGTGCCAGCAGCCAACTTGGGACAGGTCGTGGCTACACCTTC	CASSQLGTGRGYTF